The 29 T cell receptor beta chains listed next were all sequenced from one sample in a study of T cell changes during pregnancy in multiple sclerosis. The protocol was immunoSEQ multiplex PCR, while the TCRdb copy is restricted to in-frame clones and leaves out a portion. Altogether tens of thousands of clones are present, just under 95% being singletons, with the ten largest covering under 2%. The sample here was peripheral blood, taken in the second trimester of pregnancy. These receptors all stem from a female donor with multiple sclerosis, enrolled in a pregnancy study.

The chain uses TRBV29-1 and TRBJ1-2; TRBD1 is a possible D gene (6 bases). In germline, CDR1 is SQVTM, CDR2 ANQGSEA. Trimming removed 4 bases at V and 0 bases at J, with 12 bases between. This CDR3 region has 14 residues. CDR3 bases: TGCAGCGTTGGTCACAGGGTTTCTAACTATGGCTACACCTTC. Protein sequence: CSVGHRVSNYGYTF.

CDR3 amino acids: CASSQGQSRETQYF. CDR3 in DNA: TGTGCCAGCAGCCAGGGACAGTCCAGGGAGACCCAGTACTTC. The chain combines TRBV7-6 with TRBJ2-5; 7 bases are a match to TRBD1. CDR1 and CDR2 from the germline V gene are SGHVS and FNYEAQ. This CDR3 region has 14 residues. Trimming took 5 bases from V and 5 from J; bases not matched to a gene: 8. The full variable domain, in which reference TRBV7-6 and TRBJ2-5 provide the parts outside the CDR3, is GAGVSQSPRYKVTKRGQDVALRCDPISGHVSLYWYRQALGQGPEFLTYFNYEAQQDKSGLPNDRFSAERPEGSISTLTIQRTEQRDSAMYRCASSQGQSRETQYFGPGTRLLVL.

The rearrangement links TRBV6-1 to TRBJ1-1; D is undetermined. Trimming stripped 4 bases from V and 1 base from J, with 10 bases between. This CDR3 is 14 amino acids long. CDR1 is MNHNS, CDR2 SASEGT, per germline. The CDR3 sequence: CASSGEGGNTEAFF. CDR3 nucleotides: TGTGCCAGCAGTGGGGAGGGAGGGAACACTGAAGCTTTCTTT.

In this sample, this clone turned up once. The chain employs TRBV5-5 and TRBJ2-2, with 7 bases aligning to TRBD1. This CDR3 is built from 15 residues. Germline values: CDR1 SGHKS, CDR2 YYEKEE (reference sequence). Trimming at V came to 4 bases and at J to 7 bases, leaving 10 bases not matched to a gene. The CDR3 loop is CASSPTGSDVGELFF. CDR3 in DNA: TGTGCCAGCAGCCCGACAGGGTCAGACGTCGGGGAGCTGTTTTTT.

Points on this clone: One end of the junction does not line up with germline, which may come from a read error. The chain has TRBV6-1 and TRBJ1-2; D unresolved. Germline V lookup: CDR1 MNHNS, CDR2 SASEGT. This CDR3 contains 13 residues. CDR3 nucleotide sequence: TGTGCCAGCAGTGAATCTTTTTGGTCGTTTGGCCTCTTC. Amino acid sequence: CASSESFWSFGLF.

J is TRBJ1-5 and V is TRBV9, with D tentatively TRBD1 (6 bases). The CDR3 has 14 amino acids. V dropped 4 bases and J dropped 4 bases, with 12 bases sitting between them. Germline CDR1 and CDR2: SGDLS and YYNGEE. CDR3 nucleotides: TGTGCCAGCAGCCTTACAGGGCAGAATCAGCCCCAGCATTTT. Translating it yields CASSLTGQNQPQHF.

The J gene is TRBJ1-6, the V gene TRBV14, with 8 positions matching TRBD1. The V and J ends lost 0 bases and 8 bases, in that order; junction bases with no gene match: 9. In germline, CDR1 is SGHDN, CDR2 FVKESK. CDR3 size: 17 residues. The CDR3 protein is CASSQDITGTGYSPLHF. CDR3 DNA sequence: TGTGCCAGCAGCCAAGATATAACGGGGACAGGTTATTCACCCCTCCACTTT.

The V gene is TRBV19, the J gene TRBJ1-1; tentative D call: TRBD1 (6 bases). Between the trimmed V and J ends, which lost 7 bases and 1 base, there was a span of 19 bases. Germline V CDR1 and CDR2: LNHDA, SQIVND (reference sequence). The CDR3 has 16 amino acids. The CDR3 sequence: CASISRGWDKNTEAFF. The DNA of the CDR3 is TGTGCCAGTATTTCCAGGGGCTGGGATAAGAACACTGAAGCTTTCTTT.

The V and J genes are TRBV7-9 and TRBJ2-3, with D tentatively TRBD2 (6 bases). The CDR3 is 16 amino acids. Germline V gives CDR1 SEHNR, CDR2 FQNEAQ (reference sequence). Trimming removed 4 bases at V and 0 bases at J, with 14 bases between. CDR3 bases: TGTGCCAGCAGCTCTTCAACGGGGACTAGCACAGATACGCAGTATTTT. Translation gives CASSSSTGTSTDTQYF.

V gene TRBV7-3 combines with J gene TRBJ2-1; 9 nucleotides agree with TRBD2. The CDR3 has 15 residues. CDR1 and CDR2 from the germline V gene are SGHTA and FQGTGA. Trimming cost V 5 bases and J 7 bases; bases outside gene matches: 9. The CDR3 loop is CASSPDGAGGNEQFF. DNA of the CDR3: TGTGCCAGCAGCCCCGATGGGGCGGGGGGGAATGAGCAGTTCTTC.

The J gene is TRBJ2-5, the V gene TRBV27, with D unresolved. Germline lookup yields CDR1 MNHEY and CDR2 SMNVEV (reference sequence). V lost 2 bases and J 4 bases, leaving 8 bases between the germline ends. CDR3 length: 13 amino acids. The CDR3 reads CASSLDFGETQYF. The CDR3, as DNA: TGTGCCAGCAGTTTAGACTTTGGAGAGACCCAGTACTTC.

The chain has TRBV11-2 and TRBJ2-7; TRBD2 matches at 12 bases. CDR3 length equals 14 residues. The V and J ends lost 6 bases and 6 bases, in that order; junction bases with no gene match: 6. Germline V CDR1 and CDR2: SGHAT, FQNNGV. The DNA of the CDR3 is TGTGCCAGCAGTGGACTAGCGGGATGGCGCGAGCAGTACTTC. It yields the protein CASSGLAGWREQYF. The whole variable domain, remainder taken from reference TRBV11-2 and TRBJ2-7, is EAGVAQSPRYKIIEKRQSVAFWCNPISGHATLYWYQQILGQGPKLLIQFQNNGVVDDSQLPKDRFSAERLKGVDSTLKIQPAKLEDSAVYLCASSGLAGWREQYFGPGTRLTVT.

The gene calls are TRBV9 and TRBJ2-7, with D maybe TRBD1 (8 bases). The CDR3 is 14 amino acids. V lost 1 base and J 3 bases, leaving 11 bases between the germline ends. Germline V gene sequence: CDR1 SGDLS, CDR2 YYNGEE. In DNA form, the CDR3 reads TGTGCCAGCAGCGTAACAGGGGGGGTCTACGAGCAGTACTTC. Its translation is CASSVTGGVYEQYF.

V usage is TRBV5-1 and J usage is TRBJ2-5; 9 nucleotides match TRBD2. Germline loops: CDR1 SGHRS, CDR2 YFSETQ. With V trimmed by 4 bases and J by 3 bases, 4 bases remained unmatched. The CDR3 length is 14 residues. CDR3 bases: TGCGCCAGCAGCCTGGGACTAGCAAAAGAGACCCAGTACTTC. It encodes CASSLGLAKETQYF.

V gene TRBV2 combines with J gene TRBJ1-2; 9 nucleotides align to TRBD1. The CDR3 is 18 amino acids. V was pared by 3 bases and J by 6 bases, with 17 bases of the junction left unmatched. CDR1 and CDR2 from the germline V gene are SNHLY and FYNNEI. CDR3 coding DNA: TGTGCCAGCAGTGACCCCGGGACAGGGATCCCACTATGGAATGGCTACACCTTC. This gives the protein CASSDPGTGIPLWNGYTF. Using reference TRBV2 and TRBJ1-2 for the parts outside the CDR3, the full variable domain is EPEVTQTPSHQVTQMGQEVILRCVPISNHLYFYWYRQILGQKVEFLVSFYNNEISEKSEIFDDQFSVERPDGSNFTLKIRSTKLEDSAMYFCASSDPGTGIPLWNGYTFGSGTRLTVV.

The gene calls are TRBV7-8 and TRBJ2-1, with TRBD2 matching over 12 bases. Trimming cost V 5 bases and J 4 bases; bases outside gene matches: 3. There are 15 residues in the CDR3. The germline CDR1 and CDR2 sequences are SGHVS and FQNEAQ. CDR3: CASSPLAGGYNEQFF. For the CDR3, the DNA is TGTGCCAGCAGCCCTCTAGCGGGAGGGTACAATGAGCAGTTCTTC.

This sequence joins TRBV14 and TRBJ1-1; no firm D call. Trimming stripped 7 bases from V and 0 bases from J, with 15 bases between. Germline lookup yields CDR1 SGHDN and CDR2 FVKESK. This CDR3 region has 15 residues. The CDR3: CASNDEGGVNTEAFF. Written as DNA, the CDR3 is TGTGCCAGCAACGATGAGGGAGGAGTGAACACTGAAGCTTTCTTT.

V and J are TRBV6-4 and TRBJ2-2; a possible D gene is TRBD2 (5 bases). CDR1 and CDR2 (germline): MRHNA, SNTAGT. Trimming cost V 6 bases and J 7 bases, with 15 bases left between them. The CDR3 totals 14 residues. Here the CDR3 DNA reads TGTGCCAGCAGCCTGTCCAAAGAGGGCGGGGAGCTGTTTTTT. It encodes CASSLSKEGGELFF.

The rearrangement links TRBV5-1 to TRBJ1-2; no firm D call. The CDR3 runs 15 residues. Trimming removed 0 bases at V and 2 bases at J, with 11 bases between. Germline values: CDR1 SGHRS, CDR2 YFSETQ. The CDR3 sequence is CASSLGGVGNYGYTF. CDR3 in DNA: TGCGCCAGCAGCTTGGGCGGGGTAGGCAACTATGGCTACACCTTC.

CDR3 region: CASSLGLSTDTQYF. For the CDR3, the DNA is TGTGCCAGCAGCTTGGGACTCAGCACAGATACGCAGTATTTT. The chain uses TRBV7-3 and TRBJ2-3; D might be TRBD2 (6 bases). Looked up from germline, CDR1 is SGHTA and CDR2 is FQGTGA. CDR3 length: 14 residues. Trimming shortened V by 3 bases and J by 0 bases, and 7 bases separated the two germline ends.

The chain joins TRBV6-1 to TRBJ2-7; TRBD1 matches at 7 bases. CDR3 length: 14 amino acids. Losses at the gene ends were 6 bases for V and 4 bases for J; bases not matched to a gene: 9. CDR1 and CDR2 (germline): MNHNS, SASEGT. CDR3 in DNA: TGTGCCAGCAGCGCTGACAGGGTGAGTTACGAGCAGTACTTC. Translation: CASSADRVSYEQYF.

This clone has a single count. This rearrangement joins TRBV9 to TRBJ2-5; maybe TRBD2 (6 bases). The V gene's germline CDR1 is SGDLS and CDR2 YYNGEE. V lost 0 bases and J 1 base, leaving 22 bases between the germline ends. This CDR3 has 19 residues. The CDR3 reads CASSVVFLEGTWVQETQYF. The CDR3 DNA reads TGTGCCAGCAGCGTAGTTTTCTTGGAGGGCACTTGGGTCCAAGAGACCCAGTACTTC.

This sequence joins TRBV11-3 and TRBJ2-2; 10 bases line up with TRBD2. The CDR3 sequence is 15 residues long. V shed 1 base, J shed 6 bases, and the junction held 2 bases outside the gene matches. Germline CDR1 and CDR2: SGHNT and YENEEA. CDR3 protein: CASSLVSGGPGELFF. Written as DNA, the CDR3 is TGTGCCAGCAGCTTAGTTAGCGGGGGGCCCGGGGAGCTGTTTTTT.

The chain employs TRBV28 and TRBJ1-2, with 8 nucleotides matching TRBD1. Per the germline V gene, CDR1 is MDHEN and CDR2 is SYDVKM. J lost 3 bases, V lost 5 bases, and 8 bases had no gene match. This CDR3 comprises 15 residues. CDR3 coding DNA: TGTGCCAGCAGTGTCCCCGCAGGGGGCTACTATGGCTACACCTTC. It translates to CASSVPAGGYYGYTF.

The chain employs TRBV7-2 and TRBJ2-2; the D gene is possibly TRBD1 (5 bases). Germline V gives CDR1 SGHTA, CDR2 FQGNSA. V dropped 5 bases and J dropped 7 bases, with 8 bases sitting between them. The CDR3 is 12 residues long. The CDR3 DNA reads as TGTGCCAGCAGCCAGGGTGTCGGGGAGCTGTTTTTT. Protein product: CASSQGVGELFF.

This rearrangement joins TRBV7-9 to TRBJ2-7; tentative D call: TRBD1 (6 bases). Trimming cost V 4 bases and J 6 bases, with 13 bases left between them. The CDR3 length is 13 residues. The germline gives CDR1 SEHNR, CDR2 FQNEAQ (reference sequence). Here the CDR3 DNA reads TGTGCCAGCAGCTATACAGGGCGCGCCGAGCAGTACTTC. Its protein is CASSYTGRAEQYF.

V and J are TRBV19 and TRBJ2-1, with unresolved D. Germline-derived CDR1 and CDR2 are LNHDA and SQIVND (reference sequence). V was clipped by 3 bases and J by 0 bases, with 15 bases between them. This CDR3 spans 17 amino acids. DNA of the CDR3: TGTGCCAGTAGTATGATGTCTTCGCGCCTCTCCTACAATGAGCAGTTCTTC. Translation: CASSMMSSRLSYNEQFF.

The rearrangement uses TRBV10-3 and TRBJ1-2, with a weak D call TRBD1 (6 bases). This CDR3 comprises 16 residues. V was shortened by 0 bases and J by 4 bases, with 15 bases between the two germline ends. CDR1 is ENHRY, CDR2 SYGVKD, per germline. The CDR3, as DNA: TGTGCCATCAGTGAGTCCGGACAGAACGACGTCTATGGCTACACCTTC. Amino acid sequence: CAISESGQNDVYGYTF.

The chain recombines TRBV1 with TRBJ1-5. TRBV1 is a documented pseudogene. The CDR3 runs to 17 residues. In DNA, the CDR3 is TGCACCAGCAGCCAAGATTGTCGGGGGTTATGGAATCAGCCCCAGCATTTT. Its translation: CTSSQDCRGLWNQPQHF.